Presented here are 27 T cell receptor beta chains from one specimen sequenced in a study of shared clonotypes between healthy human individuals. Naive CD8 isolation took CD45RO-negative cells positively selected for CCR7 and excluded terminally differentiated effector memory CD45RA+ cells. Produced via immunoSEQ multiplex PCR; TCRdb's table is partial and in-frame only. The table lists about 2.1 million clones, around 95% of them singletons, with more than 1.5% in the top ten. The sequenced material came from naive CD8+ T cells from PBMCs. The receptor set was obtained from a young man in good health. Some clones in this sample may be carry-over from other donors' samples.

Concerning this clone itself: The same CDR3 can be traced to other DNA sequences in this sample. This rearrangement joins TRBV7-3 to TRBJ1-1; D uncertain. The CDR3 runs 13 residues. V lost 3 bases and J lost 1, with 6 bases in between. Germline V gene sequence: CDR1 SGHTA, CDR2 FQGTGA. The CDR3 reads CASSFGGNTEAFF. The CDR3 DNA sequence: TGTGCCAGCAGCTTTGGAGGGAACACTGAAGCTTTCTTT.

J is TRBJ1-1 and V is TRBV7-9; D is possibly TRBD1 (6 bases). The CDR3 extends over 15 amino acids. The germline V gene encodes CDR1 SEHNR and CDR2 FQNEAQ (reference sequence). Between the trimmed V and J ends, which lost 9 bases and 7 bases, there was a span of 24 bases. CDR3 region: CASDNLGGGRGEAFF. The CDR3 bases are TGTGCCAGTGATAACCTCGGGGGGGGCCGGGGTGAAGCTTTCTTT.

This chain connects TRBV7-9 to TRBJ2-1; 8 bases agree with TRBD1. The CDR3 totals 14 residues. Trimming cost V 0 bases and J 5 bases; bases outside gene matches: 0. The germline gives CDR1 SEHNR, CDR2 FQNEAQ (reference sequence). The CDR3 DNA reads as TGTGCCAGCAGCTTAGCGGGACAGGACAATGAGCAGTTCTTC. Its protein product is CASSLAGQDNEQFF.

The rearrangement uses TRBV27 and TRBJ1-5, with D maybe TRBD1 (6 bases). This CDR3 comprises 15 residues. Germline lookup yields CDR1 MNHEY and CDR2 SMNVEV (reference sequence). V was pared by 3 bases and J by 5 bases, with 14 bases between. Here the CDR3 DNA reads TGTGCCAGCAGTTTCTCATCGGGGGCGCATCAGCCCCAGCATTTT. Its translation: CASSFSSGAHQPQHF.

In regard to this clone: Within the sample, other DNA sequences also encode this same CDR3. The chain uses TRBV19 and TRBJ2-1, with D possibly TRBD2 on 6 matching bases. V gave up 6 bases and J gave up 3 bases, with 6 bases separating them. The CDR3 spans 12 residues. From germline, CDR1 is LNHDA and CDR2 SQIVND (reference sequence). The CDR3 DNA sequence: TGTGCCAGTAGCGGGAGCTACAATGAGCAGTTCTTC. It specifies CASSGSYNEQFF.

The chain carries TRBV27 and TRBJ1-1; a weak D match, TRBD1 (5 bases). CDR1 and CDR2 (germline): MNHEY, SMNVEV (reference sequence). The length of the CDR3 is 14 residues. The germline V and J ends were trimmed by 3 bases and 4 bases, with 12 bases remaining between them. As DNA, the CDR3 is TGTGCCAGCAGTTTGAGGGGCGGAACCACTGAAGCTTTCTTT. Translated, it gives CASSLRGGTTEAFF.

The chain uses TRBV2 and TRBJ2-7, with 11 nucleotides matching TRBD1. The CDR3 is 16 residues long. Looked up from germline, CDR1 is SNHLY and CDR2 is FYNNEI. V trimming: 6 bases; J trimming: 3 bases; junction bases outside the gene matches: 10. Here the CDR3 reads CASSDYPGQGDYEQYF. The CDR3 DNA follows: TGTGCCAGCAGCGATTATCCGGGACAGGGGGACTACGAGCAGTACTTC.

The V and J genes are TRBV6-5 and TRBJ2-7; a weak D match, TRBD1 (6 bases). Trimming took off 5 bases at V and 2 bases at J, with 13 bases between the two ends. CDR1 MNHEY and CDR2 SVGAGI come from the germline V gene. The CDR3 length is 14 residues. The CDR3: CASSPDRTTYEQYF. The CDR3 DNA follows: TGTGCCAGCAGTCCGGACAGAACCACCTACGAGCAGTACTTC.

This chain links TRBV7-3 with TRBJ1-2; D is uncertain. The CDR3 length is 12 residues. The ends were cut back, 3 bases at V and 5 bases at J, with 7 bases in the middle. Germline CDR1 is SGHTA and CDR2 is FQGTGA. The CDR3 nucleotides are TGTGCCAGCAGCTTGGGTAGTTATGGCTACACCTTC. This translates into CASSLGSYGYTF.

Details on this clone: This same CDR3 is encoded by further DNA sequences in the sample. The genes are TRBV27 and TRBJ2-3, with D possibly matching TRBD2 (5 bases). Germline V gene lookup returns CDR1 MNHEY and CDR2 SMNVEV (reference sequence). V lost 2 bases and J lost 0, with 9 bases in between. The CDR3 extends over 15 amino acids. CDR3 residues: CASSLLRGSTDTQYF. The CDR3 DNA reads TGTGCCAGCAGTTTACTCCGCGGGAGCACAGATACGCAGTATTTT.

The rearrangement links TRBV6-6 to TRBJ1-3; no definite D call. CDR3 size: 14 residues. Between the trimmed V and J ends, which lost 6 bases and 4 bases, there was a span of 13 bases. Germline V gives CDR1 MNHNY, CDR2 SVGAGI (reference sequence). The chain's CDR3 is CASSETHSGNTIYF. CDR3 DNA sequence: TGTGCCAGCAGCGAAACACATTCCGGAAACACCATATATTTT.

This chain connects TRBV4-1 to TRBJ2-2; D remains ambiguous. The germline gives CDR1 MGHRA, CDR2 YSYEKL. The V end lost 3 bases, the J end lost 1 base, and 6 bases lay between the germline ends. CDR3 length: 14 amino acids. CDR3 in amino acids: CASSHGVNTGELFF. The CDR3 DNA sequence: TGCGCCAGCAGCCATGGGGTGAACACCGGGGAGCTGTTTTTT.

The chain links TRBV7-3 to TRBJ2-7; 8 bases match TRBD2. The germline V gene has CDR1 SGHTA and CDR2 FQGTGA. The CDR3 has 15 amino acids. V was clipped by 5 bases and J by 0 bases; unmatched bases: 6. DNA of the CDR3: TGTGCCAGCAGCCCCTACGCGGGAGGCTCCTACGAGCAGTACTTC. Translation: CASSPYAGGSYEQYF.

The CDR3: CASSIRAGEQYF. In DNA, the CDR3 is TGTGCCAGTAGTATAAGAGCGGGCGAGCAGTACTTC. The rearrangement uses TRBV19 and TRBJ2-7; a weak D match, TRBD2 (6 bases). This CDR3 has 12 amino acids. Per germline, CDR1 LNHDA and CDR2 SQIVND (reference sequence). Trimming removed 2 bases from V and 6 bases from J, with 8 bases in between.

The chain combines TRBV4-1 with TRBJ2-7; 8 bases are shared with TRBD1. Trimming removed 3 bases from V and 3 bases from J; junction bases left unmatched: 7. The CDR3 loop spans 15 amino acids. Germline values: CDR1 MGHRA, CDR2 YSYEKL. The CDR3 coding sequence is TGCGCCAGCAGCCAGAATTCCGGGACAGGCTACGAGCAGTACTTC. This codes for CASSQNSGTGYEQYF.

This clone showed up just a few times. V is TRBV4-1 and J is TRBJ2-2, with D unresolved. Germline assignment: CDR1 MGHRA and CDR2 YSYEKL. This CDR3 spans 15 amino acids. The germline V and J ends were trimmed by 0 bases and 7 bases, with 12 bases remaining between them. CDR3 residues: CASSQEPRGSGELFF. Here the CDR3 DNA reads TGCGCCAGCAGCCAAGAGCCCCGCGGCAGCGGGGAGCTGTTTTTT.

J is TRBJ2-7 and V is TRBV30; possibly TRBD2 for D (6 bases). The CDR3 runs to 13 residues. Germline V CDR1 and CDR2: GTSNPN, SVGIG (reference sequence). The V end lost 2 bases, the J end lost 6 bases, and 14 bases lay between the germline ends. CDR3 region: CAWSLGGIGEQYF. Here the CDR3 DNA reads TGTGCCTGGAGTTTGGGGGGAATTGGCGAGCAGTACTTC.

The CDR3 nucleotides read TGTGCCAGCACGTTAACGCAACAGGGGGCACTCCAGTCTGGGGCCAACGTCCTGACTTTC. This sequence encodes CASTLTQQGALQSGANVLTF. The chain links TRBV28 to TRBJ2-6; 9 bases are a match to TRBD1. V trimming: 7 bases; J trimming: 1 base; junction bases outside the gene matches: 17. The CDR3 totals 20 residues. Germline V CDR1 and CDR2: MDHEN, SYDVKM.

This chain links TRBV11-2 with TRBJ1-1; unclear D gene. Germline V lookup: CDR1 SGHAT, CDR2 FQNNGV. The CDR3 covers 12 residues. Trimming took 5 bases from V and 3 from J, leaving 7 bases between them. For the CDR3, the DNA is TGTGCCAGCAGCATGGGAGACACTGAAGCTTTCTTT. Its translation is CASSMGDTEAFF.

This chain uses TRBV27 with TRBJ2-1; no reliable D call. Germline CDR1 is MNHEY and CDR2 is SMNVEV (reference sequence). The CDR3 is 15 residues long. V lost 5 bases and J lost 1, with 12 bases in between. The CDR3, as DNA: TGTGCCAGCAGTCCCCACGGACCATCCTACAATGAGCAGTTCTTC. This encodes CASSPHGPSYNEQFF.

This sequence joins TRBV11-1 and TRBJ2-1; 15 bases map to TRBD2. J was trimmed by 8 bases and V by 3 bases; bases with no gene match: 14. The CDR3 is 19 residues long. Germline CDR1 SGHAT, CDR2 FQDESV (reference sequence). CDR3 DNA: TGTGCCAGCAGCTTGGGACTAGCGGGAGGACCCGTGCCCGCCGATGAGCAGTTCTTC. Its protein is CASSLGLAGGPVPADEQFF.

CDR3 region: CASSPIGAHEQYF. The CDR3 region has the DNA TGTGCCAGCAGCCCGATCGGGGCCCACGAGCAGTACTTC. The V gene is TRBV13, the J gene TRBJ2-7; D tentatively fits TRBD1 or TRBD2 (5 bases each). CDR3 length: 13 amino acids. V was cut by 5 bases and J by 5 bases, with 13 bases left in between. Germline V gene lookup returns CDR1 PRHDT and CDR2 FYEKMQ (reference sequence).

Here the CDR3 reads CASSQGTGGNEQYF. DNA for the CDR3: TGCGCCAGCAGCCAAGGGACAGGGGGAAACGAGCAGTACTTC. The rearrangement links TRBV4-1 to TRBJ2-7, with 10 positions matching TRBD1. V lost 1 base and J lost 5; bases outside the gene matches: 2. Germline V lookup: CDR1 MGHRA, CDR2 YSYEKL. The CDR3 is 14 amino acids.

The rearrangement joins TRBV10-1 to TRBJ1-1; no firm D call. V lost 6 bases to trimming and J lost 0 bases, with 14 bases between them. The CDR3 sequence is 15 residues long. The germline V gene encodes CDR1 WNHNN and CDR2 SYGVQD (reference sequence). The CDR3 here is CASSLGKLMNTEAFF. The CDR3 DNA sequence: TGCGCCAGCAGCCTAGGGAAGCTTATGAACACTGAAGCTTTCTTT.

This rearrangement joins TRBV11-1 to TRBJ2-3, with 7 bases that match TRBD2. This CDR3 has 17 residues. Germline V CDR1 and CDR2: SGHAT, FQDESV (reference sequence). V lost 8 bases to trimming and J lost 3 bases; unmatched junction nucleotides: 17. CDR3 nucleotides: TGTGCCAGCGCGAGAGGGGAGGGAGGATGGGCAACAGATACGCAGTATTTT. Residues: CASARGEGGWATDTQYF.

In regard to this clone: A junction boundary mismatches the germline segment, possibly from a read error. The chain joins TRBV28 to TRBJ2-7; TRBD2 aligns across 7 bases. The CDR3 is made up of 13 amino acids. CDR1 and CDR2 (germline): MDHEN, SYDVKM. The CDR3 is CASGFLADYEQYF. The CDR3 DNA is TGTGCCAGCGGTTTTCTAGCGGACTACGAGCAGTACTTC.

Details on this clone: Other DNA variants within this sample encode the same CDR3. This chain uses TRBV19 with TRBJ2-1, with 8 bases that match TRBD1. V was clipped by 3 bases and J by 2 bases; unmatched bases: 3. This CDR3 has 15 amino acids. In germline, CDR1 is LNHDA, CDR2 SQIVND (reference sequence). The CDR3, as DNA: TGTGCCAGTAGTATTGGCAGGGGGCCCTACAATGAGCAGTTCTTC. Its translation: CASSIGRGPYNEQFF.